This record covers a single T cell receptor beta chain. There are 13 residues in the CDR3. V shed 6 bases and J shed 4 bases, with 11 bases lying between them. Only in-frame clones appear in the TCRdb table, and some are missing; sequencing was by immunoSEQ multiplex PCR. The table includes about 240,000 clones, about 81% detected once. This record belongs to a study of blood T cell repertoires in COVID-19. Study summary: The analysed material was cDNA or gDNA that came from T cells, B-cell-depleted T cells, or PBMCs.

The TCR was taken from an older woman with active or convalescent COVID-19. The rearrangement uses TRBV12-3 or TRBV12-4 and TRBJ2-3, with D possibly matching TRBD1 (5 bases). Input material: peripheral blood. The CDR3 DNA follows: TGTGCCAGCAGACTTGCAGGGTCAGATACGCAGTATTTT. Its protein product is CASRLAGSDTQYF.